This entry lists 21 T cell receptor beta chains sequenced from one sample in a study of T cell responses to AZD1222 COVID-19 vaccine. This table comes from immunoSEQ multiplex PCR, and its TCRdb copy is limited to in-frame clones, with some not included. The sample records roughly 150,000 clones, roughly 88% being singletons. Sequencing used peripheral blood, obtained on day 0 of AZD1222 vaccination. The origin of the receptors is an adult in good health.

This clone was found once. The V and J genes are TRBV7-9 and TRBJ1-2; TRBD1 is a possible D gene (5 bases). The CDR3 extends over 16 amino acids. V was cut by 0 bases and J by 2 bases, with 13 bases left in between. Germline V lookup: CDR1 SEHNR, CDR2 FQNEAQ (reference sequence). CDR3 in amino acids: CASSLAETEINYGYTF. The CDR3 region has the DNA TGTGCCAGCAGCTTAGCCGAGACAGAAATCAACTATGGCTACACCTTC.

This chain links TRBV7-8 with TRBJ2-2; D not certain. Trimming stripped 3 bases from V and 1 base from J, with 6 bases between. This CDR3 spans 14 amino acids. Germline CDR1 and CDR2: SGHVS and FQNEAQ. CDR3 residues: CASSFNMNTGELFF. DNA of the CDR3: TGTGCCAGCAGCTTTAATATGAACACCGGGGAGCTGTTTTTT.

The gene calls are TRBV29-1 and TRBJ2-1; no firm D call. Trimming shortened V by 6 bases and J by 0 bases, and 3 bases separated the two germline ends. Per the germline V gene, CDR1 is SQVTM and CDR2 is ANQGSEA. The CDR3 runs 11 residues. The CDR3 DNA follows: TGCAGCGTAAGCTCCTACAATGAGCAGTTCTTC. Residues: CSVSSYNEQFF.

Concerning this clone: The sample contains more than one DNA sequence encoding this CDR3. The chain employs TRBV7-2 and TRBJ2-3, with D unresolved. The CDR3 is made up of 15 amino acids. Trimming took off 1 base at V and 2 bases at J, with 10 bases between the two ends. Germline assignment: CDR1 SGHTA and CDR2 FQGNSA. The CDR3 DNA sequence: TGTGCCAGCAGCTTAGGACTTGGATCCACAGATACGCAGTATTTT. Translating gives CASSLGLGSTDTQYF.

The chain recombines TRBV19 with TRBJ1-6, with a tentative D call TRBD1 (6 bases). The length of the CDR3 is 15 residues. V lost 7 bases, J lost 9 bases, and 19 bases lay in between. Germline V CDR1 and CDR2: LNHDA, SQIVND (reference sequence). CDR3: CASTTHEGGRSPLHF. The DNA of the CDR3 is TGTGCCAGTACCACCCACGAGGGGGGGCGTTCACCCCTCCACTTT. The full variable domain, completed using reference TRBV19 and TRBJ1-6, is DGGITQSPKYLFRKEGQNVTLSCEQNLNHDAMYWYRQDPGQGLRLIYYSQIVNDFQKGDIAEGYSVSREKKESFPLTVTSAQKNPTAFYLCASTTHEGGRSPLHFGNGTRLTVT.

V usage is TRBV27 and J usage is TRBJ2-1; D gene unclear. The CDR3 consists of 13 residues. Germline V CDR1 and CDR2: MNHEY, SMNVEV (reference sequence). The V end lost 7 bases, the J end lost 10 bases, and 17 bases lay between the germline ends. CDR3 DNA sequence: TGTGCCAGCACCCGACGAACCTCAGGCGAGCAGTTCTTC. Its protein product is CASTRRTSGEQFF.

V gene TRBV27 combines with J gene TRBJ2-7; TRBD1 matches 10 bases. From germline, CDR1 is MNHEY and CDR2 SMNVEV (reference sequence). This CDR3 has 15 residues. The junction had 7 bases not matched to a gene; V was cut back by 5 bases and J by 3 bases. The CDR3 here is CASSSPGQGFYEQYF. The CDR3 DNA reads as TGTGCCAGCAGTAGTCCGGGACAGGGGTTCTACGAGCAGTACTTC.

The genes are TRBV4-2 and TRBJ2-5, with D uncertain. V lost 1 base and J lost 0, with 3 bases in between. The CDR3 spans 13 residues. The germline V gene encodes CDR1 LGHNA and CDR2 YNFKEQ. CDR3 residues: CASSQGDQETQYF. CDR3 DNA: TGTGCCAGCAGCCAAGGGGACCAAGAGACCCAGTACTTC.

The CDR3 nucleotides are TGTGCCAGCAGTGTTGAGCCAAGGGATGGCTACACCTTC. This codes for CASSVEPRDGYTF. The chain has TRBV2 and TRBJ1-2; D is undetermined. Germline V gives CDR1 SNHLY, CDR2 FYNNEI. The V and J ends lost 4 bases and 6 bases respectively, with 12 bases between them. This CDR3 region has 13 residues.

The chain employs TRBV5-4 and TRBJ2-1; 9 positions agree with TRBD1. This CDR3 is built from 16 residues. From germline, CDR1 is SGHNT and CDR2 YYREEE (reference sequence). Germline trimming cut 4 bases from V and 2 bases from J; bases unmatched to any gene: 7. CDR3 sequence: CASSPGQGRTYNEQFF. The CDR3 DNA reads TGTGCCAGCAGCCCGGGACAGGGACGGACCTACAATGAGCAGTTCTTC.

The chain has TRBV19 and TRBJ1-2; no clear D gene. The V gene lost 5 bases and the J gene lost 4 bases, with 14 bases spanning the gap. The germline CDR1 and CDR2 sequences are LNHDA and SQIVND (reference sequence). The CDR3 spans 14 residues. The CDR3 DNA sequence: TGTGCCAGTAGTCTCTCGACGGAGGCCTATGGCTACACCTTC. Its translation is CASSLSTEAYGYTF.

The chain uses TRBV5-5 and TRBJ1-5; D not certain. The CDR3 length is 14 residues. The V gene's germline CDR1 is SGHKS and CDR2 YYEKEE (reference sequence). The V and J ends lost 0 bases and 6 bases respectively, with 10 bases between them. The CDR3 region has the DNA TGTGCCAGCAGCTTGGAGGTAATGGGTCAGCCCCAGCATTTT. It translates to CASSLEVMGQPQHF.

This chain links TRBV3-1 (or the pseudogene TRBV3-2) with TRBJ2-7; D remains ambiguous. Germline V gives CDR1 LGHDT, CDR2 YNNKEL (reference sequence). Trimming removed 0 bases at V and 7 bases at J, with 13 bases between. The CDR3 is made up of 14 amino acids. The CDR3 region has the DNA TGTGCCAGCAGCCAAGAGGTGGGGTTAGGGGAGCAGTACTTC. Its protein is CASSQEVGLGEQYF.

The gene calls are TRBV30 and TRBJ2-5; either TRBD1 or TRBD2 may fit D (6 bases each). The CDR3 contains 16 residues. V was clipped by 2 bases and J by 5 bases, with 21 bases between them. Looked up from germline, CDR1 is GTSNPN and CDR2 is SVGIG (reference sequence). CDR3: CAWSSAPGADGETQYF. CDR3 nucleotides: TGTGCCTGGAGTTCTGCCCCGGGGGCGGACGGGGAGACCCAGTACTTC.

Remarks on this clone: An end of the junction does not agree with germline; a read error may underlie this. The V and J genes are TRBV28 and TRBJ1-2, with D possibly being TRBD1 (6 bases). This CDR3 contains 11 residues. Germline CDR1 and CDR2: MDHEN and SYDVKM. This CDR3 is CASSLSSWTDF. CDR3 nucleotide sequence: TGTGCCAGCAGTTTATCGTCCTGGACAGATTTC.

The V call is TRBV7-9, the J call TRBJ1-2; 10 bases are shared with TRBD1. CDR3 size: 15 residues. V lost 4 bases, J lost 7 bases, and 9 bases stayed unmatched. Per the germline V gene, CDR1 is SEHNR and CDR2 is FQNEAQ (reference sequence). The CDR3 DNA follows: TGTGCCAGCAGCTCATACCGGGACAGGGGTAGTGGCTACACCTTC. Encoded protein: CASSSYRDRGSGYTF.

The gene calls are TRBV7-2 and TRBJ2-7, with 9 bases lining up with TRBD2. The trim removed 1 base at V and 6 bases at J, leaving 4 bases unmatched. CDR1 and CDR2 from the germline V gene are SGHTA and FQGNSA. The CDR3 length is 14 residues. The CDR3 reads CASSLDSSGTEQYF. DNA of the CDR3: TGTGCCAGCAGCTTAGATTCTAGCGGGACCGAGCAGTACTTC.

This clone was counted once. The CDR3 DNA is TGCAGCACATCCGATTTGGGGAGCACAGATACGCAGTATTTT. Translating it yields CSTSDLGSTDTQYF. The chain couples TRBV29-1 to TRBJ2-3; unclear D gene. The CDR3 length is 14 residues. Germline CDR1 SQVTM, CDR2 ANQGSEA. Trimming left V 8 bases short and J 0 bases short, with 15 bases between.

V gene TRBV11-2 combines with J gene TRBJ1-1; 8 nucleotides agree with TRBD1. Trimming took 7 bases from V and 11 from J; bases not matched to a gene: 18. Germline V CDR1 and CDR2: SGHAT, FQNNGV. There are 15 residues in the CDR3. The DNA for the CDR3 is TGTGCCAGCATTTCGCCGACAGGGGTACCGGTTGTGGCTTTCTTT. Translated: CASISPTGVPVVAFF.

The J gene is TRBJ1-1, the V gene TRBV4-1, with D maybe TRBD1 (5 bases). The CDR3 runs 12 residues. Germline assignment: CDR1 MGHRA and CDR2 YSYEKL. V lost 6 bases and J 5 bases, leaving 10 bases between the germline ends. CDR3: CASSRGITEAFF. CDR3 DNA: TGCGCCAGCAGTAGGGGAATAACTGAAGCTTTCTTT.

CDR3: CASSVADRNYGYTF. The CDR3 DNA reads TGTGCCAGCAGCGTAGCTGACAGGAACTATGGCTACACCTTC. The chain couples TRBV9 to TRBJ1-2, with D tentatively TRBD1 (6 bases). The CDR3 consists of 14 residues. Germline V gives CDR1 SGDLS, CDR2 YYNGEE. V was clipped by 0 bases and J by 2 bases, with 8 bases between them.